The present TCR beta chain was sequenced within a study of blood T cell repertoires in COVID-19. Turning to the study itself: The United States, Italy and Spain provided the acute and convalescent COVID-19 samples. T cells, B-cell-depleted T cells, or PBMCs supplied cDNA or gDNA.

This clone was seen a few times. Authors' data handling: By means of reference gene primer amplification, nucleated cell counts were estimated. Generated by immunoSEQ multiplex PCR, the TCRdb table keeps only in-frame clones and is missing some. Clone size and V and J calls were adopted from that table, with D and trimming inferred from the DNA. Here the sample spans more than 200,000 clones, approximately 85% being singletons. Source material: peripheral blood. This TCR was recovered from a human donor in a cohort sampled during active COVID-19.

The CDR3 is CASSSRVSSYNSPLHF. The CDR3 DNA is TGTGCCAGCAGCAGCAGGGTGAGCTCCTATAATTCACCCCTCCACTTT. V usage is TRBV3-1 (or the pseudogene TRBV3-2) and J usage is TRBJ1-6; a possible D gene is TRBD1 (5 bases). The V end lost 5 bases, the J end lost 0 bases, and 11 bases lay between the germline ends. The CDR3 totals 16 residues. CDR1 LGHDT and CDR2 YNNKEL come from the germline V gene (reference sequence).